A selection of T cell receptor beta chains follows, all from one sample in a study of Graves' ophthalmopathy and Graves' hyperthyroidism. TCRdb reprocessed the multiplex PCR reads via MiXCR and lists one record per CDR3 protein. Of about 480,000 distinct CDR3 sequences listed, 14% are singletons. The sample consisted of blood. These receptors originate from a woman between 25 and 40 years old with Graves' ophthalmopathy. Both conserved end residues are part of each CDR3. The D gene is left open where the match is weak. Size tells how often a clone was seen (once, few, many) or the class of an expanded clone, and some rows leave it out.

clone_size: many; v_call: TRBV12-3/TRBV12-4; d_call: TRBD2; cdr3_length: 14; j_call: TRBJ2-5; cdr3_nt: TGTGCCAGCAGTCCTAGCGGGGGTTGGGAGACCCAGTACTTC; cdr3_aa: CASSPSGGWETQYF
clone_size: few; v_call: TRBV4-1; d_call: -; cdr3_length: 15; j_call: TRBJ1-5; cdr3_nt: TGCGCCAGCAGCTCCGAGGCAGGGGGCAATCAGCCCCAGCATTTT; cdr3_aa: CASSSEAGGNQPQHF
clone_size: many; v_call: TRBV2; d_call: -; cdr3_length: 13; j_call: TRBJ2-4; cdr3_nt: TGTGCCAGCAGTGAAGGGGGGCTGGGAATTCAGTACTTC; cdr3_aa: CASSEGGLGIQYF
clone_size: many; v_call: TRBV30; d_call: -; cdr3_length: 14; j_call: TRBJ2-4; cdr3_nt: TGTGCCTGGACCGTACCCCGGGCCAAAAACATTCAGTACTTC; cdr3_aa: CAWTVPRAKNIQYF
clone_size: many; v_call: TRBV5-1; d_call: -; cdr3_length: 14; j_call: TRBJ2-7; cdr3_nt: TGCGCCAGCAGCACCACAAGTCTCAGGGACGAGCAGTACTTC; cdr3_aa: CASSTTSLRDEQYF
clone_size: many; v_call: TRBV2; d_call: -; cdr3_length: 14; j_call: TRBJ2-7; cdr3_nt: TGTGCCAGCAGTGGTATGCGCGGGGCCTACGAGCAGTACTTC; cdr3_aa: CASSGMRGAYEQYF
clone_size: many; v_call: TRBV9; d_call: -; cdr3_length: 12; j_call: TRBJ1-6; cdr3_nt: TGTGCCAGCAGCGTCGACAGTAGACCCCTCCACTTT; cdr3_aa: CASSVDSRPLHF
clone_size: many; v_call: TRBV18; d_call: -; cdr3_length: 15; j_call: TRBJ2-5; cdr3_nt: TGTGCCAGCTCACCACTTGCGGGCAACCAAGAGACCCAGTACTTC; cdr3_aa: CASSPLAGNQETQYF
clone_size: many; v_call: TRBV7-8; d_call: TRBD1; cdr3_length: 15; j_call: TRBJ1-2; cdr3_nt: TGTGCCAGCAGCCTGGACAGGGGGCATCGGTATGGCTACACCTTC; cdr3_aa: CASSLDRGHRYGYTF
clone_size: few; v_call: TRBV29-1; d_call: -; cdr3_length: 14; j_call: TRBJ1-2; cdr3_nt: TGCAGCACCTCGGGGCAGGAAACTAACTATGGCTACACCTTC; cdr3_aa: CSTSGQETNYGYTF
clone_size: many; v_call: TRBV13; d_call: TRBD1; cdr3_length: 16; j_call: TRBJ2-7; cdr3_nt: TGTGCCAGCAGTACCGGACAGGCCATAACTACCTACGAGCAGTACTTC; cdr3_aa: CASSTGQAITTYEQYF
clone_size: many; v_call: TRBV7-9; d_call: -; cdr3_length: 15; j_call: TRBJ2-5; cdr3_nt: TGTGCCAGCAGCCACCGACGGGGGACCAGGGAGACCCAGTACTTC; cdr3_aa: CASSHRRGTRETQYF
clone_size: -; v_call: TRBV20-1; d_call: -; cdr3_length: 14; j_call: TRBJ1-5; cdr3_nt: TGCAGTGCCAGATGGGGGATGAGCAATCAGCCCCAGCATTTT; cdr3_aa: CSARWGMSNQPQHF
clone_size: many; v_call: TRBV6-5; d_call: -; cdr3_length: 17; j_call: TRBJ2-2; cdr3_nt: TGTGCCAGCAGTTACATAGTAGCCGAGGAGAACACCGGGGAGCTGTTTTTT; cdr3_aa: CASSYIVAEENTGELFF
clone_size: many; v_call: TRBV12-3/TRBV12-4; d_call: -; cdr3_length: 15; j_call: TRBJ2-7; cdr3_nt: TGTGCCAGCAGTTTCGGCTCCTTGAGCTCCTACGAGCAGTACTTC; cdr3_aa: CASSFGSLSSYEQYF
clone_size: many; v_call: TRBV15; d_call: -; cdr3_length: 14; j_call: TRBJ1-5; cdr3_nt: TGTGCCACCAGCATAAACCGGGACAATCAGCCCCAGCATTTT; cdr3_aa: CATSINRDNQPQHF
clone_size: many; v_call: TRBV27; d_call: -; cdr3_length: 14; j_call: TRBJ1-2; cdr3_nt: TGTGCCAGCAGCCGAACCAGGGGTAACTATGGCTACACCTTC; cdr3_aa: CASSRTRGNYGYTF
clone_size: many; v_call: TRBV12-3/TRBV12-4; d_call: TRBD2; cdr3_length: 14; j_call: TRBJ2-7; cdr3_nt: TGTGCCAGCAGACTAGCGGGAGGGCCGGGTGAGCAGTACTTC; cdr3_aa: CASRLAGGPGEQYF
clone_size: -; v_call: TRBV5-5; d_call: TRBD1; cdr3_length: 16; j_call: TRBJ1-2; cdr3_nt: TGTGCCAGCAGCTTACCCGGGACAGGGGGCGTCTATGGCTACACCTTC; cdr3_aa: CASSLPGTGGVYGYTF
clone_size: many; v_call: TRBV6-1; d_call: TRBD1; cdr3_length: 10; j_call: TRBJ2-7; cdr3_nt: TGTGCCAGCAGGGGACAGGGATCGGACTTC; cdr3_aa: CASRGQGSDF
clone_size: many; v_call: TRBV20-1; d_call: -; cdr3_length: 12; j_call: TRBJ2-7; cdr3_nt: TGCAGTGCTAGAGATCTGGGGTACGAGCAGTACTTC; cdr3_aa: CSARDLGYEQYF
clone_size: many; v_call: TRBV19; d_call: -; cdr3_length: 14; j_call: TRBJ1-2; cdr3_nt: TGTGCCAGTAGTATGACCGCAAAAGCGTATGGCTACACCTTC; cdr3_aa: CASSMTAKAYGYTF
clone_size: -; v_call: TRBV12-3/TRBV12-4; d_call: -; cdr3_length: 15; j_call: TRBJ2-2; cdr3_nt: TGTGCCAGCAGTGTCGACAGCCTAAACACCGGGGAGCTGTTTTTT; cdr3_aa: CASSVDSLNTGELFF
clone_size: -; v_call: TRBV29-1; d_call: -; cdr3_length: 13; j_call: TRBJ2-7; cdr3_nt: TGCAGCGCGGGGGACGCAGATATCTACGAGCAGTACTTC; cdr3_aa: CSAGDADIYEQYF
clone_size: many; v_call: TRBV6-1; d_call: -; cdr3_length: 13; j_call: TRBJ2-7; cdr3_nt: TGTGCCAGCAGTGAACGTGGGGGGCGTGAGCAGTACTTC; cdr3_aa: CASSERGGREQYF
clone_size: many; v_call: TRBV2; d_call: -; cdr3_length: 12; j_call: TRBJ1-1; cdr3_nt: TGTGCCAGCAGCGGGGATCAAACTGAAGCTTTCTTT; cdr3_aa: CASSGDQTEAFF
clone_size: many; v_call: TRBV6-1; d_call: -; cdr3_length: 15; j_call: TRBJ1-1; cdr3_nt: TGTGCCAGCAGCGGTGCACGACTCACGAACACTGAAGCTTTCTTT; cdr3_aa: CASSGARLTNTEAFF
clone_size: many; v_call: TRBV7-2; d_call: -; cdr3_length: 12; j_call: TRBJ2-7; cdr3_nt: TGTGCCAGCAGCCCCAGTTACTACGAGCAGTACTTC; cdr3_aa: CASSPSYYEQYF
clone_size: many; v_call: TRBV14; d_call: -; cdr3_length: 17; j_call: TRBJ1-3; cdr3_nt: TGTGCCAGCAGCCCGGTCCCGTACCCGAGCTCTGGAAACACCATATATTTT; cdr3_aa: CASSPVPYPSSGNTIYF
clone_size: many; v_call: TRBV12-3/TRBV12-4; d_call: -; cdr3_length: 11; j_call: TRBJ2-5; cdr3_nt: TGTGCCAGCACCACTATGGAGACCCAGTACTTC; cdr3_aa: CASTTMETQYF
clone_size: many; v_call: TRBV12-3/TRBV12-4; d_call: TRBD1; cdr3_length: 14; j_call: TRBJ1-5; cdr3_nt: TGTGCCAGCAGTTTTGGACAGGGCAATCAGCCCCAGCATTTT; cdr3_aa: CASSFGQGNQPQHF
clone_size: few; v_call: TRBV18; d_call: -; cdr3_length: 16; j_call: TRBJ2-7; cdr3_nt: TGTGCCAGCTCACCACTGGCCAGGGGGAGGCCCTACGAGCAGTACTTC; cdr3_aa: CASSPLARGRPYEQYF
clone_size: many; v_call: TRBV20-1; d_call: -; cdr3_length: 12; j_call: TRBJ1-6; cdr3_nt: TGCAGTGCGGCTGCGGGGGATTCACCCCTCCACTTT; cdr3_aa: CSAAAGDSPLHF
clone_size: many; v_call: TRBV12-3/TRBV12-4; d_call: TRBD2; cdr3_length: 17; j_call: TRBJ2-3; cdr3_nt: TGTGCCAGCAGTTCGGCCTTAGCGGGAGTTCAAGCAGATACGCAGTATTTT; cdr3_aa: CASSSALAGVQADTQYF
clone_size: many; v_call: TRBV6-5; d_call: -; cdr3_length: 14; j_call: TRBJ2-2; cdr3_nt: TGTGCCAGCAGTTACTCGTTTTTGGCCGGGGAGCTGTTTTTT; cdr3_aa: CASSYSFLAGELFF
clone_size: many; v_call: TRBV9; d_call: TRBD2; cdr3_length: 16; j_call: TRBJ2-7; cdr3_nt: TGTGCCAGCAGCGTAGCCGGGACTAGTATTCCCAACGAGCAGTACTTC; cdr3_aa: CASSVAGTSIPNEQYF
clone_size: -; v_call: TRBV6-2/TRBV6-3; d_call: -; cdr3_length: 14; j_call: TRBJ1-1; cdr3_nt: TGTGCCAGCAGCCCTGGGAATATGAACACTGAAGCTTTCTTT; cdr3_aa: CASSPGNMNTEAFF
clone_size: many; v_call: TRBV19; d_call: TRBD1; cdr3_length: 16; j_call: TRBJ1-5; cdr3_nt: TGTGCCAGTAGTATCGCCAGGGGGCTGAGCAATCAGCCCCAGCATTTT; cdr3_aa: CASSIARGLSNQPQHF
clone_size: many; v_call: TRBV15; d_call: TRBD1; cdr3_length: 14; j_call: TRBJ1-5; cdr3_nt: TGTGCCACCAGCCTTGGACAGGGGAGGCAGCCCCAGCATTTT; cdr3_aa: CATSLGQGRQPQHF
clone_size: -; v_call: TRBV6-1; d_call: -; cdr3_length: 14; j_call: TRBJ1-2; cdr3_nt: TGTGCCAGCAGTGAAGGGTTGCCTGCGAGCGGCTACACCTTC; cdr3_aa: CASSEGLPASGYTF
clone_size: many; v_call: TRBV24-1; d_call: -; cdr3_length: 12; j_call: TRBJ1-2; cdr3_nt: TGTGCCACCAGTCAGGCGGGGTATGGCTACACCTTC; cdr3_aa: CATSQAGYGYTF
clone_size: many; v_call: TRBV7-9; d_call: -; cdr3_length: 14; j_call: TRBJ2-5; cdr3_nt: TGTGCCAGCAGCAACCCAGGTTTGTGGGAGACCCAGTACTTC; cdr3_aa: CASSNPGLWETQYF
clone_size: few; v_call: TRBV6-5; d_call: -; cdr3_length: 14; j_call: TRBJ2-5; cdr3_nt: TGTGCCAGCAGTTATTTACAGGGTCAAGAGACCCAGCACTTC; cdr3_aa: CASSYLQGQETQHF
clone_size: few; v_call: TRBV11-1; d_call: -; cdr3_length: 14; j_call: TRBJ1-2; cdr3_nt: TGTGCCAGCAGCTTAAATTTGGGGGACTATGGCTACACCTTC; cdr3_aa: CASSLNLGDYGYTF
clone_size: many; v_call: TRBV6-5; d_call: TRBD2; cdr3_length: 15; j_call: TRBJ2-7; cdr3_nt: TGTGCCAGCAGTTTTCACGGACTAGCTACCGGCGAGCAGTACTTC; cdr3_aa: CASSFHGLATGEQYF
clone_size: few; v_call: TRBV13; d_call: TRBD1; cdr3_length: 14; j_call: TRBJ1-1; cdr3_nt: TGTGCCAGCAGCTTTCGCAGGGGGCTTTCTGAAGCTTTCTTT; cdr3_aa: CASSFRRGLSEAFF
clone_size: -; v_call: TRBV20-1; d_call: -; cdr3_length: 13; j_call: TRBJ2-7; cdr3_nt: TGCAGTGCTAGCCCTAGCTCGTGGTACGAGCAGTACTTC; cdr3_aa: CSASPSSWYEQYF
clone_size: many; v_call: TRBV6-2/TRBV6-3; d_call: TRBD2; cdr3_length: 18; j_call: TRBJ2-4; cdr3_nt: TGTGCCAGCAGTCCCCTCGGATTAGCGGGAGTTGCCAAAAACATTAAGTACTTC; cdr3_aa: CASSPLGLAGVAKNIKYF
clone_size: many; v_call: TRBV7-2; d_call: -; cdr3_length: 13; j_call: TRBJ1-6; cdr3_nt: TGTGCCAGCAGCCCCTCCAATAATTCACCCCTCCACTTT; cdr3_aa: CASSPSNNSPLHF
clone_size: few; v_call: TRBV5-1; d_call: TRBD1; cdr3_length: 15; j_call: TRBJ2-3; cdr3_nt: TGCGCCAGCAGCGAACAGGGGTTCAGCACAGATACGCAGTATTTT; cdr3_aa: CASSEQGFSTDTQYF
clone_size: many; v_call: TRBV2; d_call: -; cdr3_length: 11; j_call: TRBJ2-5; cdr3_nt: TGTGCCAGCGGCCCCCAAGAGACCCAGTACTTC; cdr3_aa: CASGPQETQYF
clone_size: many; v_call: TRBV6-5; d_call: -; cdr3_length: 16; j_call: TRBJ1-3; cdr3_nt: TGTGCCAGCAGTTACGATAGGGAGGCCTCTGGAAACACCATATATTTT; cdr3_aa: CASSYDREASGNTIYF
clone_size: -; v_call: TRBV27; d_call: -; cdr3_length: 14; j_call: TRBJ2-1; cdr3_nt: TGTGCCAGCAGTGGACAAGACAGGTACAATGAGCAGTTCTTC; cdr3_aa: CASSGQDRYNEQFF